Sequencing of this T cell receptor (beta chain) was carried out in a study of blood T cell repertoires in COVID-19. At the level of the study: The samples span acute and convalescent COVID-19 from the United States, Italy and Spain. PBMCs, B-cell-depleted T cells, or T cells were the source of the cDNA or gDNA that made up the material.

In the source study's methods: Reference gene primer amplification gave nucleated cell count estimates. Assay: immunoSEQ multiplex PCR; the TCRdb copy retains only in-frame clones and omits some. The V and J calls and clone size were taken over from that table, and D and trimming were inferred from the DNA. The sample contains around 140,000 clones, about 90% of which appear only once. Germline V gene sequence: CDR1 LNHDA, CDR2 SQIVND (reference sequence). The V gene lost 9 bases and the J gene lost 2 bases, with 14 bases spanning the gap. The CDR3 length is 15 residues. Input material: peripheral blood. This chain uses TRBV19 with TRBJ2-6, with a weak D call TRBD2 (5 bases). This sequence was found in a woman aged 50 to 60 with acute or convalescent COVID-19. The CDR3 sequence: CASGDTGTGANVLTF. DNA for the CDR3: TGTGCCAGCGGAGATACCGGGACTGGGGCCAACGTCCTGACTTTC.